These 15 T cell receptor beta chains came from one sample sequenced in a study of OX40 agonist ivuxolimab in advanced cancers. Preparation of the library involved the immunoSEQ multiplex PCR assay. TCRdb mirrors the immuneACCESS table, restricted to in-frame sequences. Some clones are absent from its copies; in checked studies, under half trace to an unresolved V gene, and the reason for the others is unknown. The sample table lists 45,000 to 50,000 clones, about three quarters of them with a count of one. Under 9.5% of the sample comes from the top ten. The source material was CD4+ or CD8+ T cells sorted from blood, sampled in a trial of the OX40 agonist ivuxolimab. These receptors all stem from an adult with an advanced solid tumor such as melanoma, head and neck, liver or kidney cancer.

This chain joins TRBV9 and TRBJ1-4; weak D call: TRBD1 (5 bases). V was trimmed by 4 bases and J by 6 bases, leaving 16 bases between them. Germline lookup yields CDR1 SGDLS and CDR2 YYNGEE. This CDR3 is 15 amino acids long. The CDR3 DNA follows: TGTGCCAGCAGCCCCCCCGACTCGGGGGATGAAAAACTGTTTTTT. It codes for CASSPPDSGDEKLFF.

CDR3 region: CANPRTPNPDTQYF. The CDR3 nucleotides are TGTGCCAACCCCAGAACCCCCAACCCAGATACGCAGTATTTT. V and J are TRBV5-4 and TRBJ2-3; D remains unclear. With 9 bases removed from V and 4 bases from J, the gap between germline ends came to 18 bases. The CDR3 is 14 amino acids. Looked up from germline, CDR1 is SGHNT and CDR2 is YYREEE (reference sequence). Variable domain in full (rest from reference TRBV5-4 and TRBJ2-3): ETGVTQSPTHLIKTRGQQVTLRCSSQSGHNTVSWYQQALGQGPQFIFQYYREEENGRGNFPPRFSGLQFPNYSSELNVNALELDDSALYLCANPRTPNPDTQYFGPGTRLTVL.

The CDR3 coding sequence is TGCAGCCACATCCGAGCAGGGGGAGGACTGAGCTACAATGAGCAGTTCTTC. Amino acid sequence: CSHIRAGGGLSYNEQFF. This sequence joins TRBV29-1 and TRBJ2-1, with D possibly matching TRBD1 (7 bases). The CDR3 has 17 amino acids. Trimming removed 8 bases from V and 3 bases from J, with 26 bases in between. The germline gives CDR1 SQVTM, CDR2 ANQGSEA.

The rearrangement joins TRBV7-2 to TRBJ1-1; D is unclear. Trimming pared 5 bases from V and 7 bases from J, leaving 14 bases between. Germline CDR1 and CDR2: SGHTA and FQGNSA. The CDR3 has 13 amino acids. The CDR3 DNA follows: TGTGCCAGCAGCCTATACGAAGGAATTGAAGCTTTCTTT. It is translated as CASSLYEGIEAFF. The full variable domain, with the rest looked up from reference TRBV7-2 and TRBJ1-1, is GAGVSQSPSNKVTEKGKDVELRCDPISGHTALYWYRQSLGQGLEFLIYFQGNSAPDKSGLPSDRFSAERTGGSVSTLTIQRTQQEDSAVYLCASSLYEGIEAFFGQGTRLTVV.

The gene calls are TRBV11-2 and TRBJ2-3; D possibly corresponds to TRBD2 (5 bases). The CDR3 is 15 amino acids. In germline, CDR1 is SGHAT, CDR2 FQNNGV. The V and J ends lost 2 bases and 6 bases respectively, with 15 bases between them. CDR3 in amino acids: CASSLSGRLVDTQYF. The DNA for the CDR3 is TGTGCCAGCAGCTTAAGCGGCAGGCTGGTGGATACGCAGTATTTT.

The chain has TRBV27 and TRBJ1-5, with unresolved D. CDR1 and CDR2 from the germline V gene are MNHEY and SMNVEV (reference sequence). CDR3 length equals 15 residues. The V gene lost 4 bases and the J gene lost 10 bases, with 20 bases spanning the gap. CDR3 residues: CASSSDGLSSFPQHF. The CDR3 bases are TGTGCCAGCAGTTCGGACGGGCTGTCATCGTTCCCCCAGCATTTT.

The chain uses TRBV5-4 and TRBJ1-5, with 8 bases aligning to TRBD1. Per the germline V gene, CDR1 is SGHNT and CDR2 is YYREEE (reference sequence). This CDR3 is built from 14 residues. Trimming removed 4 bases from V and 5 bases from J; junction bases left unmatched: 5. CDR3 sequence reads: CASSVDRADQPQHF. CDR3 nucleotides: TGTGCCAGCAGCGTGGACAGGGCGGATCAGCCCCAGCATTTT.

J is TRBJ1-2 and V is TRBV19; 9 bases fit TRBD1. V shed 5 bases and J 4 bases; nucleotides not matched to a gene: 8. The CDR3 has 15 residues. Per germline, CDR1 LNHDA and CDR2 SQIVND (reference sequence). CDR3 DNA: TGTGCCAGTAGTGAAGGGACAGGGCAATTCTATGGCTACACCTTC. Protein: CASSEGTGQFYGYTF.

The rearrangement uses TRBV20-1 and TRBJ2-4; no definite D call. The length of the CDR3 is 11 residues. V was shortened by 7 bases and J by 7 bases, with 11 bases between the two germline ends. CDR1 and CDR2 (germline): DFQATT, SNEGSKA (reference sequence). The CDR3 loop is CSVPFGNIQYF. The CDR3 region has the DNA TGCAGTGTCCCCTTTGGGAACATTCAGTACTTC.

This chain connects TRBV5-8 to TRBJ1-5, with 10 bases lining up with TRBD1. The V gene end was trimmed by 0 bases and the J gene end by 2 bases; junction bases not matched to a gene: 11. In germline, CDR1 is SGHTS, CDR2 YDEGEE. This CDR3 contains 19 residues. The CDR3, as DNA: TGTGCCAGCAGCTTGGAACGTTTGGGGACAGGGGCAGGCAATCAGCCCCAGCATTTT. Protein product: CASSLERLGTGAGNQPQHF. The variable domain in full, with the rest retrieved from reference TRBV5-8 and TRBJ1-5, is EAGVTQSPTHLIKTRGQQATLRCSPISGHTSVYWYQQALGLGLQFLLWYDEGEERNRGNFPPRFSGRQFPNYSSELNVNALELEDSALYLCASSLERLGTGAGNQPQHFGDGTRLSIL.

The chain joins TRBV10-3 to TRBJ1-5; TRBD1 is a possible D gene (6 bases). The CDR3 loop spans 15 amino acids. The V end was cut by 0 bases, the J end by 4 bases, with 10 bases between. Germline CDR1 ENHRY, CDR2 SYGVKD. The CDR3, as DNA: TGTGCCATCAGTGAGTCCGGGACAATTAATCAGCCCCAGCATTTT. Its protein is CAISESGTINQPQHF.

V is TRBV7-6 and J is TRBJ2-3; D gene uncertain. This CDR3 comprises 14 residues. V was pared by 3 bases and J by 0 bases, with 7 bases between. Germline CDR1 and CDR2: SGHVS and FNYEAQ. The CDR3 DNA is TGTGCCAGCAGCTTGTACGGGAGCACAGATACGCAGTATTTT. It specifies CASSLYGSTDTQYF.

This clone was seen once. J is TRBJ2-1 and V is TRBV29-1, with 8 bases aligning to TRBD2. CDR3 length: 13 residues. Germline CDR1 reads SQVTM; CDR2 reads ANQGSEA. V was pared by 6 bases and J by 6 bases, with 7 bases of the junction left unmatched. CDR3 sequence: CSVLAGTSNEQFF. The CDR3 coding sequence is TGCAGCGTGTTAGCGGGAACAAGCAATGAGCAGTTCTTC.

This rearrangement joins TRBV7-2 to TRBJ2-5; D gene uncertain. The V end lost 4 bases, the J end lost 5 bases, and 11 bases lay between the germline ends. This CDR3 comprises 13 residues. The germline V gene encodes CDR1 SGHTA and CDR2 FQGNSA. As DNA, the CDR3 is TGTGCCAGCAGCTCGCCACGGCCCGAGACCCAGTACTTC. Encoded protein: CASSSPRPETQYF.

The rearrangement links TRBV2 to TRBJ1-1, with D possibly being TRBD1 (5 bases). The germline CDR1 and CDR2 sequences are SNHLY and FYNNEI. The CDR3 totals 15 residues. Trimming pared 5 bases from V and 1 base from J, leaving 14 bases between. As DNA, the CDR3 is TGTGCCAGCAGTCTCCCGGACGGACAGAACACTGAAGCTTTCTTT. Amino acid sequence: CASSLPDGQNTEAFF.